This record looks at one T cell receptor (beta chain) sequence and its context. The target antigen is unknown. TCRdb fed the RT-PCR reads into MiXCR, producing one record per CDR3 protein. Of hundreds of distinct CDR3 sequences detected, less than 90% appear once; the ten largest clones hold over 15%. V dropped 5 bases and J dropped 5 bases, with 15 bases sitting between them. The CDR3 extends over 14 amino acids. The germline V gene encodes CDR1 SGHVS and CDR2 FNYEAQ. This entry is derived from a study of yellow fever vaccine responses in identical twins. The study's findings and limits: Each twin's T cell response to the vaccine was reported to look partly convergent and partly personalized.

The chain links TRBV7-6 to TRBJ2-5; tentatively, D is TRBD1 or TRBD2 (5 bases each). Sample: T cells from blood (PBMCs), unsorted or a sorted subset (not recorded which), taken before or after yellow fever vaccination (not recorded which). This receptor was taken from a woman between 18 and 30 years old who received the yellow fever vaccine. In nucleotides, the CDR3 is TGTGCCAGCAGCGCGACGCCCGGGACGGAGACCCAGTACTTC. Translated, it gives CASSATPGTETQYF.